The 32 T cell receptor beta chains below come from one sample, sequenced in a study of OX40 agonist ivuxolimab in advanced cancers. Data came from immunoSEQ multiplex PCR; TCRdb stores just in-frame clones and leaves some out. Counted here are tens of thousands of clones, around 92% occurring once; the ten biggest clones make up 8% to 10%. The starting material was CD4+ or CD8+ T cells sorted from blood, obtained in a trial of the OX40 agonist ivuxolimab. The receptor set was obtained from an adult with an advanced solid tumor such as melanoma, head and neck, liver or kidney cancer.

This chain uses TRBV5-8 with TRBJ1-4, with D possibly TRBD1 on 6 matching bases. Per the germline V gene, CDR1 is SGHTS and CDR2 is YDEGEE. Deletions cut 4 bases from V and 3 bases from J, with 22 bases between. The CDR3 is 18 residues long. In DNA, the CDR3 is TGTGCCAGCAGCCCTCGAGGGGGGGCGAATATAGCTAATGAAAAACTGTTTTTT. As protein: CASSPRGGANIANEKLFF. The variable domain in full, completed from reference TRBV5-8 and TRBJ1-4, reads EAGVTQSPTHLIKTRGQQATLRCSPISGHTSVYWYQQALGLGLQFLLWYDEGEERNRGNFPPRFSGRQFPNYSSELNVNALELEDSALYLCASSPRGGANIANEKLFFGSGTQLSVL.

V usage is TRBV6-5 and J usage is TRBJ1-2; TRBD1 is a possible D gene (5 bases). V was pared by 10 bases and J by 2 bases, with 20 bases between. CDR3 length: 15 residues. CDR1 and CDR2 (germline): MNHEY, SVGAGI. CDR3 bases: TGTGCCACCGGACATCCCAAGTATAAAAACTATGGCTACACCTTC. Translation gives CATGHPKYKNYGYTF.

The chain is built from TRBV9 and TRBJ1-2; TRBD1 matches 11 bases. Trimming cost V 3 bases and J 1 base; bases outside gene matches: 5. Germline V gene data show CDR1 as SGDLS and CDR2 as YYNGEE. The CDR3 totals 16 residues. DNA for the CDR3: TGTGCCAGCAGCGATGGACAGGGGGCCGGTAACTATGGCTACACCTTC. The encoded protein is CASSDGQGAGNYGYTF.

V usage is TRBV27 and J usage is TRBJ2-2, with TRBD2 identical over 7 bases. V lost 1 base, J lost 3 bases, and 2 bases stayed unmatched. Germline CDR1 and CDR2: MNHEY and SMNVEV (reference sequence). There are 15 residues in the CDR3. The CDR3 here is CASSLLAGYTGELFF. The DNA for the CDR3 is TGTGCCAGCAGTTTATTAGCGGGTTACACCGGGGAGCTGTTTTTT.

The chain carries TRBV10-3 and TRBJ2-3; TRBD2 is a possible D gene (6 bases). The CDR3 is 17 amino acids. V lost 2 bases and J lost 1, with 16 bases in between. Germline CDR1 is ENHRY and CDR2 is SYGVKD. The CDR3 reads CAISEGLDYEGTDTQYF. The CDR3 nucleotides read TGTGCCATCAGTGAGGGTTTGGACTATGAGGGCACAGATACGCAGTATTTT.

DNA of the CDR3: TGTGCCAGCAGCTTAGATCCGGGAAACTCCTACAATGAGCAGTTCTTC. This translates into CASSLDPGNSYNEQFF. The rearrangement links TRBV7-8 to TRBJ2-1, with D perhaps matching TRBD2 (5 bases). The germline gives CDR1 SGHVS, CDR2 FQNEAQ. CDR3 length: 16 residues. V lost 1 base to trimming and J lost 0 bases, with 10 bases between them.

The CDR3 region is CSVETGGGEQFF. CDR3 nucleotide sequence: TGCAGCGTTGAAACAGGGGGCGGTGAGCAGTTCTTC. The chain employs TRBV29-1 and TRBJ2-1; 9 bases fit TRBD1. The CDR3 covers 12 residues. CDR1 and CDR2 (germline): SQVTM, ANQGSEA. The V and J ends lost 2 bases and 9 bases, in that order; junction bases with no gene match: 2.

A word on this clone: This specimen includes other DNA sequences encoding the same CDR3. The chain combines TRBV10-3 with TRBJ1-5; D unclear. Trimming removed 0 bases from V and 7 bases from J, with 4 bases in between. CDR3 size: 12 residues. The germline gives CDR1 ENHRY, CDR2 SYGVKD. The CDR3, as DNA: TGTGCCATCAGTGAGTCCCGACAGCCCCAGCATTTT. Encoded protein: CAISESRQPQHF.

CDR3 sequence reads: CASGQGMNTEAFF. CDR3 nucleotide sequence: TGTGCCAGTGGACAGGGAATGAACACTGAAGCTTTCTTT. The chain is built from TRBV9 and TRBJ1-1, with 8 bases identical to TRBD1. The CDR3 is 13 amino acids. Germline lookup yields CDR1 SGDLS and CDR2 YYNGEE. The V gene end was trimmed by 8 bases and the J gene end by 0 bases; junction bases not matched to a gene: 3.

The V and J genes are TRBV14 and TRBJ1-1; maybe TRBD1 (5 bases). With 4 bases removed from V and 4 bases from J, the gap between germline ends came to 10 bases. The CDR3 spans 13 residues. CDR1 and CDR2 from the germline V gene are SGHDN and FVKESK. CDR3 region: CASSPRGATEAFF. The CDR3 region has the DNA TGTGCCAGCAGCCCGCGGGGCGCCACTGAAGCTTTCTTT.

The V gene is TRBV7-9, the J gene TRBJ1-3; D remains ambiguous. The CDR3 has 17 amino acids. CDR1 is SEHNR and CDR2 is FQNEAQ in the germline V gene (reference sequence). The V and J ends lost 5 bases and 2 bases respectively, with 19 bases between them. CDR3 DNA sequence: TGTGCCAGCAGCATGGTAGCAAGCTTCCCCCCTGGAAACACCATATATTTT. It is translated as CASSMVASFPPGNTIYF.

The chain couples TRBV4-3 to TRBJ2-1; 11 nucleotides align to TRBD2. V shed 3 bases and J 5 bases; nucleotides not matched to a gene: 3. The CDR3 is 15 amino acids. Germline V gene sequence: CDR1 LGHNA, CDR2 YSLEER. The CDR3 sequence: CASSHLAGGHNEQFF. The DNA for the CDR3 is TGCGCCAGCAGCCACTTAGCGGGAGGGCACAATGAGCAGTTCTTC.

This clone has only a few counts. The rearrangement uses TRBV25-1 and TRBJ2-7; tentative D call: TRBD2 (6 bases). Trimming took 7 bases from V and 0 from J, leaving 7 bases between them. Germline V CDR1 and CDR2: MGHDK, SYGVNS. This CDR3 has 12 amino acids. The CDR3 loop reads CASMEGSYEQYF. In nucleotides, the CDR3 is TGTGCCAGCATGGAGGGCTCCTACGAGCAGTACTTC.

This chain connects TRBV7-9 to TRBJ2-5; 10 bases match TRBD2. CDR3 length equals 18 residues. Germline V gives CDR1 SEHNR, CDR2 FQNEAQ (reference sequence). The V gene end was trimmed by 5 bases and the J gene end by 2 bases; junction bases not matched to a gene: 14. The CDR3: CASSPWASGSWEQETQYF. The CDR3 DNA follows: TGTGCCAGCAGCCCCTGGGCTAGCGGGAGTTGGGAGCAAGAGACCCAGTACTTC.

The chain links TRBV28 to TRBJ2-1; D perhaps matches TRBD2 (6 bases). Trimming left V 5 bases short and J 3 bases short, with 11 bases between. The CDR3 sequence is 14 residues long. From germline, CDR1 is MDHEN and CDR2 SYDVKM. CDR3 region: CASSLLSGYNEQFF. CDR3 bases: TGTGCCAGCAGTCTCCTTAGCGGCTACAATGAGCAGTTCTTC.

J is TRBJ2-7 and V is TRBV6-5; possibly TRBD1 for D (5 bases). CDR3 length equals 14 residues. V dropped 6 bases and J dropped 4 bases, with 16 bases sitting between them. CDR1 and CDR2 (germline): MNHEY, SVGAGI. The CDR3 sequence is CASRERRGWYEQYF. CDR3 in DNA: TGTGCCAGCAGGGAGCGAAGGGGATGGTACGAGCAGTACTTC.

The chain carries TRBV12-2 and TRBJ1-5. TRBV12-2 is a known pseudogene. The CDR3 is 16 amino acids. CDR3 residues: CASRLSQESADQPQHF. As DNA, the CDR3 is TGTGCAAGTCGCTTATCTCAAGAAAGTGCGGATCAGCCCCAGCATTTT.

This rearrangement joins TRBV19 to TRBJ2-1; 12 bases are a match to TRBD2. Unmatched junction bases numbered 6, after V lost 5 bases and J lost 1 base. Per the germline V gene, CDR1 is LNHDA and CDR2 is SQIVND (reference sequence). This CDR3 has 17 amino acids. The CDR3: CASSSGTSGYSYNEQFF. CDR3 DNA: TGTGCCAGTAGTTCGGGGACTAGCGGGTATTCCTACAATGAGCAGTTCTTC.

The V call is TRBV4-1, the J call TRBJ2-7, with 7 bases that match TRBD1. There are 15 residues in the CDR3. The V gene's germline CDR1 is MGHRA and CDR2 YSYEKL. With 5 bases clipped from V and 5 bases from J, the junction kept 12 bases outside the gene matches. The CDR3 sequence: CASSDQTGFPHEQYF. CDR3 bases: TGCGCCAGCAGCGACCAGACAGGGTTTCCCCACGAGCAGTACTTC.

The genes are TRBV28 and TRBJ2-7; 11 positions match TRBD2. Trimming removed 6 bases from V and 2 bases from J; junction bases left unmatched: 9. This CDR3 comprises 16 residues. CDR1 and CDR2 from the germline V gene are MDHEN and SYDVKM. The CDR3 coding sequence is TGTGCCAGCAGCGACGGGACTAGCGGTTATGCCTACGAGCAGTACTTC. As protein: CASSDGTSGYAYEQYF.

This clone has only one observation. The J gene is TRBJ2-3, the V gene TRBV9; no clear D gene. The V end was cut by 4 bases, the J end by 7 bases, with 10 bases between. CDR3 size: 12 residues. The germline gives CDR1 SGDLS, CDR2 YYNGEE. CDR3 DNA: TGTGCCAGCAGCCCTCAAGAAAATACGCAGTATTTT. It yields the protein CASSPQENTQYF.

V usage is TRBV14 and J usage is TRBJ1-1, with D unclear. The germline V gene has CDR1 SGHDN and CDR2 FVKESK. The CDR3 sequence is 13 residues long. V was clipped by 4 bases and J by 1 base, with 7 bases between them. DNA for the CDR3: TGTGCCAGCAGCCTGCTTAAGAACACTGAAGCTTTCTTT. Its translation is CASSLLKNTEAFF.

The genes are TRBV30 and TRBJ2-1, with 10 bases identical to TRBD2. This CDR3 is built from 15 residues. The germline CDR1 and CDR2 sequences are GTSNPN and SVGIG (reference sequence). With 2 bases clipped from V and 8 bases from J, the junction kept 9 bases outside the gene matches. CDR3 coding DNA: TGTGCCTGGAGTTGGCTAGCGGGGGCCTTCGATGAGCAGTTCTTC. This codes for CAWSWLAGAFDEQFF.

The chain joins TRBV28 to TRBJ2-5; 10 bases are a match to TRBD1. The CDR3 has 17 residues. Germline values: CDR1 MDHEN, CDR2 SYDVKM. V shed 6 bases and J 1 base; nucleotides not matched to a gene: 11. In DNA, the CDR3 is TGTGCCAGCAGCCTACTTCCGGGACAGGGGACCCAAGAGACCCAGTACTTC. It yields the protein CASSLLPGQGTQETQYF.

This chain joins TRBV19 and TRBJ1-5; the D is unclear. Germline lookup yields CDR1 LNHDA and CDR2 SQIVND (reference sequence). V lost 1 base and J lost 0, with 10 bases in between. CDR3 length equals 16 residues. The CDR3 bases are TGTGCCAGTAGTATAGCGGCAGCTTATAGCAATCAGCCCCAGCATTTT. This encodes CASSIAAAYSNQPQHF.

The chain carries TRBV2 and TRBJ1-2; perhaps TRBD1 as D (5 bases). Trimming cost V 5 bases and J 2 bases, with 9 bases left between them. The CDR3 has 13 residues. Germline assignment: CDR1 SNHLY and CDR2 FYNNEI. The CDR3 DNA follows: TGTGCCAGCAGTCCGACAGCCAACTATGGCTACACCTTC. Translating it yields CASSPTANYGYTF.

This clone was recorded only once. The V gene is TRBV28, the J gene TRBJ2-3; no reliable D call. CDR1 and CDR2 (germline): MDHEN, SYDVKM. CDR3 length equals 14 residues. V was trimmed by 6 bases and J by 1 base, leaving 11 bases between them. The CDR3 nucleotides are TGTGCCAGCAGCACGACTGGAGGCACAGATACGCAGTATTTT. Its protein is CASSTTGGTDTQYF.

J is TRBJ2-5 and V is TRBV28, with a possible D match to TRBD2 (7 bases). Germline V gene sequence: CDR1 MDHEN, CDR2 SYDVKM. CDR3 length equals 15 residues. V gave up 6 bases and J gave up 5 bases, with 19 bases separating them. CDR3 nucleotide sequence: TGTGCCAGCAGCCGTCCCCCGGGGGGCCGGGAGACCCAGTACTTC. It codes for CASSRPPGGRETQYF.

The chain joins TRBV10-2 to TRBJ2-6; TRBD1 is a possible D gene (6 bases). The CDR3 covers 14 residues. Germline V CDR1 and CDR2: WSHSY, SAAADI. V was trimmed by 6 bases and J by 0 bases, leaving 6 bases between them. CDR3 region: CASRDSSGANVLTF. Here the CDR3 DNA reads TGCGCCAGCAGGGACAGCTCTGGGGCCAACGTCCTGACTTTC.

The chain carries TRBV6-5 and TRBJ2-5; D is possibly TRBD2 (7 bases). V lost 4 bases, J lost 0 bases, and 12 bases lay in between. The CDR3 sequence is 15 residues long. Germline V gene data show CDR1 as MNHEY and CDR2 as SVGAGI. CDR3 loop: CASSLRGANQETQYF. The CDR3 DNA reads TGTGCCAGCAGTTTACGGGGGGCGAACCAAGAGACCCAGTACTTC.

This clone was seen once. CDR3 sequence reads: CASRAGFNTEAFF. DNA for the CDR3: TGTGCCAGCAGGGCGGGGTTTAACACTGAAGCTTTCTTT. V usage is TRBV5-5 and J usage is TRBJ1-1; D is ambiguous. Trimming shortened V by 5 bases and J by 2 bases, and 10 bases separated the two germline ends. Germline V lookup: CDR1 SGHKS, CDR2 YYEKEE (reference sequence). This CDR3 has 13 amino acids.

This clone was seen a single time. This sequence joins TRBV27 and TRBJ1-2; no clear D. The CDR3 loop spans 15 amino acids. Germline CDR1 is MNHEY and CDR2 is SMNVEV (reference sequence). Trimming took off 5 bases at V and 6 bases at J, with 19 bases between the two ends. The CDR3 nucleotides read TGTGCCAGCAGTCCAGGAGGGAGATATCGAGATGGCTACACCTTC. This sequence encodes CASSPGGRYRDGYTF.